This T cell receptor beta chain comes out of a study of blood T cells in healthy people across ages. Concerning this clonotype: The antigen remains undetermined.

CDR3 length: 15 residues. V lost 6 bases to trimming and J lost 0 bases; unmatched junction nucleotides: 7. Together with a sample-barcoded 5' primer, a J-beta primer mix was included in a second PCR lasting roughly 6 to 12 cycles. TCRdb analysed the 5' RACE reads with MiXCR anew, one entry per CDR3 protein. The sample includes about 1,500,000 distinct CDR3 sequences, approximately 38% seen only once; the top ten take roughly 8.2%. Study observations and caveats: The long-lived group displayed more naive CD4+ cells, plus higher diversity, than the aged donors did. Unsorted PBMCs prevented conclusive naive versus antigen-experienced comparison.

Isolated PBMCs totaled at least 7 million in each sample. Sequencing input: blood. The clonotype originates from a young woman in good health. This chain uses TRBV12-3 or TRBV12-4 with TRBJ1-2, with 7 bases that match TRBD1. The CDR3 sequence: CASSPGQRSNYGYTF. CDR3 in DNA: TGTGCCAGCAGCCCGGGACAGCGCTCTAACTATGGCTACACCTTC.